Sequencing of this T cell receptor (beta chain) was carried out in a study of cytomegalovirus exposure and HLA in healthy donors. Study outcomes and limitations: Cytomegalovirus association was assigned to under 200 TCR beta chains. Rare sequences made up most TCRs, while some public TCRs were found in many donors.

The CDR3 is 15 residues long. CDR1 is MNHNS, CDR2 SASEGT, per germline. Trimming left V 4 bases short and J 5 bases short, with 18 bases between. In regard to this clone: The antigen remains undetermined.

The assay was immunoSEQ multiplex PCR, and TCRdb's table has in-frame clones only and misses some. The data contain under 250,000 clones, roughly 81% of them singletons. The TCR was taken from a young woman in good health and CMV-seronegative. Material: PBMCs. The genes are TRBV6-1 and TRBJ2-7; D unclear. The CDR3, as DNA: TGTGCCAGCAGTGGCCGCCATCATGCGGTGGACGAGCAGTACTTC. It codes for CASSGRHHAVDEQYF.